Presented here are 3 T cell receptor beta chains from one specimen sequenced in a study of T cells in Graves' hyperthyroidism and ophthalmopathy. RNA transcripts provided the source from which TCR beta CDR3 regions were amplified. The HTBI primer set served for first-round RT-PCR of the TCR CDR3. TCRdb independently ran MiXCR on the multiplex PCR reads; one entry per CDR3 protein. The sample carries roughly 720,000 distinct CDR3 sequences, about 18% recorded once. Specimen: blood. The receptors come from a man in his fifties with Graves' hyperthyroidism.

The rearrangement links TRBV19 to TRBJ2-7, with TRBD1 matching 8 bases. This CDR3 region has 15 residues. Losses at the gene ends were 3 bases for V and 5 bases for J; bases not matched to a gene: 9. The germline gives CDR1 LNHDA, CDR2 SQIVND (reference sequence). The CDR3 DNA reads as TGTGCCAGTAGTATCCCCCGGACAGGGTCCCACGAGCAGTACTTC. It codes for CASSIPRTGSHEQYF.

This clonotype was seen many times. The rearrangement uses TRBV30 and TRBJ2-3; D may match TRBD1 or TRBD2 (6 bases each). The CDR3 runs 17 residues. Germline V gene lookup returns CDR1 GTSNPN and CDR2 SVGIG (reference sequence). The V and J ends lost 0 bases and 0 bases respectively, with 16 bases between them. CDR3 in amino acids: CAWSVRKGDSSTDTQYF. As DNA, the CDR3 is TGTGCCTGGAGTGTACGGAAGGGGGACTCTAGCACAGATACGCAGTATTTT.

Ten or more counts support this clonotype. The chain employs TRBV19 and TRBJ2-1; 12 bases agree with TRBD2. The junction had 24 bases not matched to a gene; V was cut back by 9 bases and J by 0 bases. Per the germline V gene, CDR1 is LNHDA and CDR2 is SQIVND (reference sequence). The CDR3 covers 22 residues. CDR3 nucleotide sequence: TGTGCCAGACGGTTTCCCCGCCGGTTTTGGCTAGCGGGAGGGTGCTCCTACAATGAGCAGTTCTTC. This encodes CARRFPRRFWLAGGCSYNEQFF.